This T cell receptor (beta chain) was identified in a study of CD8 T cells in Susac syndrome. Overall study: When blood was drawn, the patients with Susac syndrome were therapy-naive, on corticosteroids, or on intravenous immunoglobulin alone.

Reverse transcription of 0.5 to 1 ug RNA was performed with random hexamers. immunoSEQ multiplex PCR amplified TCR beta CDR3 across 54 Vbeta, 13 Jbeta. TCRdb re-analysed the immunoSEQ multiplex PCR reads in MiXCR, keeping a single row per CDR3 protein. The table includes approximately 190,000 distinct CDR3 sequences, 95% detected once. This CDR3 has 15 residues. J lost 6 bases, V lost 2 bases, and 4 bases had no gene match. In germline, CDR1 is LGHDT, CDR2 YNNKEL (reference sequence). The patients with Susac syndrome were individuals who fulfilled the recently defined diagnostic criteria for disease that was either definite or probable. Study conclusions and caveats: None of the CD4+ T cell repertoires in Susac syndrome showed clonal expansion.

In regard to this clonotype: As yet, its antigen is unknown.

This sequence joins TRBV3-1 and TRBJ2-3, with 11 bases identical to TRBD2. The receptor's source is a human donor with Susac syndrome. The source material was CD4+ T cells from PBMCs. This chain's CDR3 is CASSQLAGGADTQYF. The DNA for the CDR3 is TGTGCCAGCAGCCAACTAGCGGGGGGTGCGGATACGCAGTATTTT.